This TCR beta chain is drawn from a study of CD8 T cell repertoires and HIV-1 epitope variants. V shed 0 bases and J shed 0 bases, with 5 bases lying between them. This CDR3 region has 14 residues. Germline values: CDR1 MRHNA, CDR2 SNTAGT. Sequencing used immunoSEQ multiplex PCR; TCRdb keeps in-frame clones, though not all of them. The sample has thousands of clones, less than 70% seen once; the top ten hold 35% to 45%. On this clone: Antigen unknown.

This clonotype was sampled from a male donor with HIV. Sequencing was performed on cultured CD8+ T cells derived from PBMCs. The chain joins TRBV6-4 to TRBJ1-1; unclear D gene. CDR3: CASSDSSLNTEAFF. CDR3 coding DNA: TGTGCCAGCAGTGACTCGAGCTTGAACACTGAAGCTTTCTTT.